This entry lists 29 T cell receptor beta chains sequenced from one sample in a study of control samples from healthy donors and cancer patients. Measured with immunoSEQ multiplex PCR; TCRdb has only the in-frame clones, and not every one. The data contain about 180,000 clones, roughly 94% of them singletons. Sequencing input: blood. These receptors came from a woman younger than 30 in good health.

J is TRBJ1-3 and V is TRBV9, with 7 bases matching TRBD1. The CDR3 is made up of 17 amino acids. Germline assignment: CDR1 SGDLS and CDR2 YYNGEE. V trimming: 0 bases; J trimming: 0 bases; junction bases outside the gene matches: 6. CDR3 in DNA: TGTGCCAGCAGCGTAGAGGGGACAGCGATCTCTGGAAACACCATATATTTT. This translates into CASSVEGTAISGNTIYF.

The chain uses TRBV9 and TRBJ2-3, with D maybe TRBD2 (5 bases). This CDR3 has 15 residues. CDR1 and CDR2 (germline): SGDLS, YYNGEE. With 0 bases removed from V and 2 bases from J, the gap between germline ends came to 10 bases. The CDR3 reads CASSVVGLHTDTQYF. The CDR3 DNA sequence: TGTGCCAGCAGCGTAGTAGGACTCCACACAGATACGCAGTATTTT. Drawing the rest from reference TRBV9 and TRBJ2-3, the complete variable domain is DSGVTQTPKHLITATGQRVTLRCSPRSGDLSVYWYQQSLDQGLQFLIQYYNGEERAKGNILERFSAQQFPDLHSELNLSSLELGDSALYFCASSVVGLHTDTQYFGPGTRLTVL.

CDR3 nucleotides: TGTGCCAGCAGTTACTCGACTGGCAGGGGGCAGTGGCAGCCCCAGCATTTT. Amino acids: CASSYSTGRGQWQPQHF. The chain recombines TRBV6-2 or TRBV6-3 with TRBJ1-5, with 8 bases lining up with TRBD1. The CDR3 consists of 17 residues. Per the germline V gene, CDR1 is MNHEY and CDR2 is SVGEGT. V shed 0 bases, J shed 7 bases, and the junction held 11 bases outside the gene matches.

CDR3 loop: CASRASDTNYGYTF. The CDR3 DNA sequence: TGTGCCAGCAGAGCCTCGGACACTAACTATGGCTACACCTTC. This chain uses TRBV2 with TRBJ1-2; D perhaps matches TRBD1 (5 bases). Trimming took off 6 bases at V and 0 bases at J, with 11 bases between the two ends. Germline CDR1 and CDR2: SNHLY and FYNNEI. The CDR3 spans 14 residues.

The chain's CDR3 is CASSFLTGGAYNEQFF. DNA for the CDR3: TGTGCCAGCAGCTTTTTGACAGGGGGCGCCTACAATGAGCAGTTCTTC. This chain joins TRBV5-4 and TRBJ2-1, with 10 bases that match TRBD1. The CDR3 spans 16 residues. Germline V gene sequence: CDR1 SGHNT, CDR2 YYREEE (reference sequence). V lost 2 bases to trimming and J lost 2 bases; unmatched junction nucleotides: 4.

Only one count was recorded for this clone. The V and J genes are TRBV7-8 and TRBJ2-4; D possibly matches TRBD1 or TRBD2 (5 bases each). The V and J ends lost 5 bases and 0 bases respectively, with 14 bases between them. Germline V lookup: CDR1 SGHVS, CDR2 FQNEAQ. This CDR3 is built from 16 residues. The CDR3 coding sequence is TGTGCCAGCAGCCCGGGACGTCAGCTAGCCAAAAACATTCAGTACTTC. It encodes CASSPGRQLAKNIQYF.

CDR3 DNA sequence: TGCGCCAGCAGTGGGGGGGGCGAGCAGTACTTC. It is translated as CASSGGGEQYF. The rearrangement joins TRBV10-2 to TRBJ2-7, with 7 bases matching TRBD2. CDR3 length: 11 residues. CDR1 and CDR2 from the germline V gene are WSHSY and SAAADI. The junction had 0 bases not matched to a gene; V was cut back by 4 bases and J by 6 bases.

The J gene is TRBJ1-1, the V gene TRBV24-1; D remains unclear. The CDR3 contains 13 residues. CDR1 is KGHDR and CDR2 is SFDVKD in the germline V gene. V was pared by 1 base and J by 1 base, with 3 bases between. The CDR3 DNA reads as TGTGCCACCAGTGATTTAAAGAACACTGAAGCTTTCTTT. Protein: CATSDLKNTEAFF.

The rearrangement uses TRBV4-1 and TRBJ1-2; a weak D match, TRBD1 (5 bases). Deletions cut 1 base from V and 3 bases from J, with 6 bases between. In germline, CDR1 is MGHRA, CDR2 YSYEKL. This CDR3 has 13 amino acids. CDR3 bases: TGCGCCAGCAGCCAAGTGACAGACTATGGCTACACCTTC. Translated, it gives CASSQVTDYGYTF.

The CDR3 loop is CASRTPGEANEKLFF. The DNA of the CDR3 is TGTGCCAGCAGGACACCAGGGGAAGCTAATGAAAAACTGTTTTTT. The J gene is TRBJ1-4, the V gene TRBV2, with D possibly being TRBD1 (6 bases). Trimming took 6 bases from V and 3 from J, leaving 14 bases between them. The germline gives CDR1 SNHLY, CDR2 FYNNEI. The CDR3 covers 15 residues.

CDR3 sequence: CASSPGVAGSETQYF. The DNA of the CDR3 is TGCGCCAGCAGCCCGGGGGTAGCGGGGTCGGAGACCCAGTACTTC. The V and J genes are TRBV5-1 and TRBJ2-5; 8 bases fit TRBD2. The CDR3 consists of 15 residues. Germline CDR1 reads SGHRS; CDR2 reads YFSETQ. V shed 4 bases, J shed 5 bases, and the junction held 10 bases outside the gene matches. Variable domain in full (rest from reference TRBV5-1 and TRBJ2-5): KAGVTQTPRYLIKTRGQQVTLSCSPISGHRSVSWYQQTPGQGLQFLFEYFSETQRNKGNFPGRFSGRQFSNSRSEMNVSTLELGDSALYLCASSPGVAGSETQYFGPGTRLLVL.

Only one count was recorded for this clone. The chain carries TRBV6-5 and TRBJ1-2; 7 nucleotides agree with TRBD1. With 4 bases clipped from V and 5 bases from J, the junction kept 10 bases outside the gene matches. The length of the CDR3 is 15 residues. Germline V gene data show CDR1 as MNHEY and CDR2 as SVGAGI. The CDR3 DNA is TGTGCCAGCAGTTCCCCCGGTGGGACAGCTTATGGCTACACCTTC. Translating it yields CASSSPGGTAYGYTF.

CDR3 amino acids: CASSSWDREFKLFF. The CDR3 DNA sequence: TGTGCCAGCAGTTCGTGGGACCGCGAGTTCAAACTGTTTTTT. This rearrangement joins TRBV6-5 to TRBJ1-4; D is perhaps TRBD1 (5 bases). The CDR3 has 14 amino acids. Trimming removed 4 bases at V and 11 bases at J, with 17 bases between. Germline V gene sequence: CDR1 MNHEY, CDR2 SVGAGI.

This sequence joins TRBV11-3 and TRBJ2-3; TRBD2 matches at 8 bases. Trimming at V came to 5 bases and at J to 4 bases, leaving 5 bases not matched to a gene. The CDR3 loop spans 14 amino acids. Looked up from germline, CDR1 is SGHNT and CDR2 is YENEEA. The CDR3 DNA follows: TGTGCCAGCAGCCCCGTCGGGGGGGCAGATACGCAGTATTTT. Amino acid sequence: CASSPVGGADTQYF.

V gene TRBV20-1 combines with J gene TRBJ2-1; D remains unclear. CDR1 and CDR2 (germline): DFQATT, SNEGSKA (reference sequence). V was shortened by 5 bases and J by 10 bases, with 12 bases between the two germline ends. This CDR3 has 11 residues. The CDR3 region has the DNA TGCAGTGCTCTCACGACATTAGAGCAGTTCTTC. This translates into CSALTTLEQFF.

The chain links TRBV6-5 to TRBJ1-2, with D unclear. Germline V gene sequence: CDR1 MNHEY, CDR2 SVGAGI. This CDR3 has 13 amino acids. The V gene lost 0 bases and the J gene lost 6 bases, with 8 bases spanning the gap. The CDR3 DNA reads TGTGCCAGCAGTTACTCGGAGGGCAATGGCTACACCTTC. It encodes CASSYSEGNGYTF.

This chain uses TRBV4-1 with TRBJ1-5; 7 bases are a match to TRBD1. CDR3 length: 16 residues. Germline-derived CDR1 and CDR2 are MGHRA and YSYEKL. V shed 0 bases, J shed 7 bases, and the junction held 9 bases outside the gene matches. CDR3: CASSQDVRGLGQPQHF. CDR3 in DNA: TGCGCCAGCAGCCAAGACGTCAGGGGGTTAGGGCAGCCCCAGCATTTT.

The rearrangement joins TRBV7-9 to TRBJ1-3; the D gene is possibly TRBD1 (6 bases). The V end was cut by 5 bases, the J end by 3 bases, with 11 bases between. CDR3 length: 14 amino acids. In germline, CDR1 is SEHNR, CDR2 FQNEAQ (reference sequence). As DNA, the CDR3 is TGTGCCAGCAGCGAATGGACAGTTGGAAACACCATATATTTT. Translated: CASSEWTVGNTIYF.

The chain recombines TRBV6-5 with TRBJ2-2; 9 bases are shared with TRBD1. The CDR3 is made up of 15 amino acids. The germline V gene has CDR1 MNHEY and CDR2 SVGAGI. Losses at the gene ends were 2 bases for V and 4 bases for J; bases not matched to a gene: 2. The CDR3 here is CASSYRDRATGELFF. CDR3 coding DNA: TGTGCCAGCAGTTACAGGGACAGGGCCACCGGGGAGCTGTTTTTT.

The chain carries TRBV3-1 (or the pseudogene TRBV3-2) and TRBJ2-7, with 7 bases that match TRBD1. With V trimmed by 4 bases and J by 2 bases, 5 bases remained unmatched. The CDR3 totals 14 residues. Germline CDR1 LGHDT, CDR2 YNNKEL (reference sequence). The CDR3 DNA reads TGTGCCAGCAGCCGCATCGGACAGGCCTACGAGCAGTACTTC. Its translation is CASSRIGQAYEQYF.

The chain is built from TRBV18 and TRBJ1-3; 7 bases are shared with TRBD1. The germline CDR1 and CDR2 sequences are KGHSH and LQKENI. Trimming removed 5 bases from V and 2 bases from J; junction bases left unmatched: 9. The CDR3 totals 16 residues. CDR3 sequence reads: CASSTDRRPAGNTIYF. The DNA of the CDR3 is TGTGCCAGCTCAACGGACAGGCGCCCCGCTGGAAACACCATATATTTT.

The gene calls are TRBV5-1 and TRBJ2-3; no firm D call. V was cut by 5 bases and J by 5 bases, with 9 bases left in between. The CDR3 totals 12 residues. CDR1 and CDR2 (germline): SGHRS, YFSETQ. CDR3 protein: CASRIVGDTQYF. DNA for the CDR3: TGCGCCAGCAGGATCGTGGGAGATACGCAGTATTTT.

The CDR3 coding sequence is TGCGCCAGCAGCTTGGATTCCGGCACTGAAGCTTTCTTT. Translation gives CASSLDSGTEAFF. The gene calls are TRBV5-1 and TRBJ1-1; unclear D gene. Trimming removed 0 bases at V and 4 bases at J, with 7 bases between. CDR3 size: 13 residues. CDR1 SGHRS and CDR2 YFSETQ come from the germline V gene.

CDR3 region: CASQKGGANNSPLHF. The CDR3 DNA reads as TGTGCCAGCCAAAAGGGGGGGGCGAATAATTCACCCCTCCACTTT. The gene calls are TRBV5-4 and TRBJ1-6, with D possibly matching TRBD1 (6 bases). Germline V gives CDR1 SGHNT, CDR2 YYREEE (reference sequence). V was cut by 7 bases and J by 5 bases, with 16 bases left in between. The CDR3 is made up of 15 amino acids.

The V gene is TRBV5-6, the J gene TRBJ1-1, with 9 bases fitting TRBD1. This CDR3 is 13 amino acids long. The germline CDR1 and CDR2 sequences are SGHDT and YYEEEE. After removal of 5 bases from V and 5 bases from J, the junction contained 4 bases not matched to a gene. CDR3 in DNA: TGTGCCAGCAGTTGGGACAGGGCGACTGAAGCTTTCTTT. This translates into CASSWDRATEAFF.

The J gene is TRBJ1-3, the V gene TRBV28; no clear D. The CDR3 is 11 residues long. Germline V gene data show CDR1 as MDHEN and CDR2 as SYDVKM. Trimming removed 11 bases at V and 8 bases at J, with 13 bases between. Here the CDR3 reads CASRQVDTIYF. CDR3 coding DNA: TGTGCCTCCCGCCAGGTAGACACCATATATTTT.

CDR3 sequence: CAIREDENQPQHF. CDR3 DNA: TGTGCCATCAGGGAAGATGAGAACCAGCCCCAGCATTTT. The chain joins TRBV10-3 to TRBJ1-5; D remains unclear. CDR1 ENHRY and CDR2 SYGVKD come from the germline V gene. The CDR3 runs 13 residues. V lost 6 bases and J 7 bases, leaving 13 bases between the germline ends.

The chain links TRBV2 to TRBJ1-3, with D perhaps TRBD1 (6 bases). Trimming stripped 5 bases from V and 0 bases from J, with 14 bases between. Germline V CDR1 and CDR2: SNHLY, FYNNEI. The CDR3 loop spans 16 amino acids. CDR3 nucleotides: TGTGCCAGCAGTAAAATAGACAGGAGCTCTGGAAACACCATATATTTT. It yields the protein CASSKIDRSSGNTIYF. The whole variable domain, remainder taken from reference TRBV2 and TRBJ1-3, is EPEVTQTPSHQVTQMGQEVILRCVPISNHLYFYWYRQILGQKVEFLVSFYNNEISEKSEIFDDQFSVERPDGSNFTLKIRSTKLEDSAMYFCASSKIDRSSGNTIYFGEGSWLTVV.

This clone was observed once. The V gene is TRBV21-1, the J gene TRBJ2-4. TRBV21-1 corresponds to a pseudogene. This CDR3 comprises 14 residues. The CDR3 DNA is TGTGCCAGTTCTTCAGGACGGCGGTTTAACATTCAGTACTTC. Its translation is CASSSGRRFNIQYF.